This is a list of T cell receptor beta chains from one sample in a study of technical replicates of blood from a handful of donors. Method: immunoSEQ multiplex PCR; TCRdb's copy keeps in-frame clones and lacks some. This table holds about 62,000 clones, nearly 90% found once. Sequences were obtained from PBMCs. The receptors here all came from a human donor in good health. Some clones in this sample may be carry-over from other donors' samples. CDR3s include the opening cysteine and the closing phenylalanine or tryptophan. D genes are given only for firm matches. Clone size is given for some rows only: seen once, a few or many times, or a class if the clone is expanded.

clone size,V gene,J gene,D gene,CDR3 protein,CDR3 DNA
few,TRBV6-5,TRBJ1-5,TRBD1,CASRRTGGNQPQHF,TGTGCCAGCAGACGAACAGGGGGCAATCAGCCCCAGCATTTT
NA,TRBV6-6,TRBJ2-2,NA,CASSSNTMITGELFF,TGTGCCAGCAGTTCCAACACGATGATCACCGGGGAGCTGTTTTTT
NA,TRBV7-2,TRBJ1-2,NA,CASSLEGTGDYGYTF,TGTGCCAGCAGCTTAGAAGGGACGGGGGACTATGGCTACACCTTC
NA,TRBV2,TRBJ2-2,TRBD1,CASRGQANTGELFF,TGTGCCAGCCGAGGACAGGCGAACACCGGGGAGCTGTTTTTT
NA,TRBV30,TRBJ1-2,NA,CAWSVSPGGYTF,TGTGCCTGGAGTGTATCCCCAGGAGGCTACACCTTC
NA,TRBV10-3,TRBJ2-7,TRBD1,CAISEDRGEQYF,TGTGCCATCAGTGAAGACAGGGGCGAGCAGTACTTC
few,TRBV27,TRBJ1-2,NA,CASSYGGGYGYTF,TGTGCCAGCAGTTATGGGGGGGGGTATGGCTACACCTTC
NA,TRBV9,TRBJ2-3,TRBD2,CASSGRLAGGFTDTQYF,TGTGCCAGCAGCGGCCGGCTAGCGGGAGGGTTCACAGATACGCAGTATTTT
once,TRBV2,TRBJ2-4,TRBD1,CASARTGTGGSGNIQYF,TGTGCCAGCGCCAGAACAGGGACAGGGGGAAGCGGAAACATTCAGTACTTC
NA,TRBV6-5,TRBJ2-3,TRBD2,CASSPDRTSGYTQYF,TGTGCCAGCAGTCCAGATCGGACTAGCGGTTATACGCAGTATTTT
NA,TRBV18,TRBJ1-2,NA,CASSREGAYGYTF,TGTGCCAGCTCCCGGGAAGGAGCATATGGCTACACCTTC
NA,TRBV2,TRBJ1-1,TRBD1,CASRRDRGWPEAFF,TGTGCCAGCAGACGGGACAGGGGATGGCCTGAAGCTTTCTTT
NA,TRBV5-1,TRBJ2-5,TRBD1,CASSVGTAETQYF,TGCGCCAGCAGCGTCGGGACAGCAGAGACCCAGTACTTC
medium-sized,TRBV7-9,TRBJ2-7,NA,CASSPPGEPYEQYF,TGTGCCAGCAGCCCCCCGGGGGAGCCCTACGAGCAGTACTTC
NA,TRBV12-5,TRBJ2-5,TRBD1,CASGSLAGGETQYF,TGTGCTAGTGGTTCCTTGGCAGGGGGAGAGACCCAGTACTTC
NA,TRBV18,TRBJ2-5,NA,CASSPRETQYF,TGTGCCAGCTCACCGAGGGAGACCCAGTACTTC
NA,TRBV13,TRBJ2-2,TRBD1,CASSSLTGAGELFF,TGTGCCAGCAGCTCTCTTACAGGGGCCGGGGAGCTGTTTTTT
NA,TRBV7-3,TRBJ1-1,NA,CASSSHMNTEAFF,TGTGCCAGCAGCAGTCACATGAACACTGAAGCTTTCTTT
NA,TRBV5-1,TRBJ2-5,TRBD2,CASSLGLALQETQYF,TGCGCCAGCAGCTTGGGACTAGCGCTCCAAGAGACCCAGTACTTC
few,TRBV7-9,TRBJ2-5,TRBD2,CASSLLAGGPLETQYF,TGTGCCAGCAGCTTACTAGCGGGAGGGCCCCTGGAGACCCAGTACTTC
NA,TRBV27,TRBJ1-2,NA,CASSLSARAGETF,TGTGCCAGCAGTTTATCGGCCAGGGCTGGAGAAACCTTC
NA,TRBV7-9,TRBJ1-2,TRBD1,CASSKGQLFYGYTF,TGTGCCAGCAGCAAGGGACAGCTTTTCTATGGCTACACCTTC
NA,TRBV4-2,TRBJ2-5,TRBD2,CASSHGTSGTETQYF,TGTGCCAGCAGCCACGGGACTAGCGGGACGGAGACCCAGTACTTC
NA,TRBV12-5,TRBJ1-2,NA,CASGLSRGSNYGYTF,TGTGCTAGTGGTTTGTCCCGAGGCTCTAACTATGGCTACACCTTC
NA,TRBV4-3,TRBJ1-2,TRBD1,CASSQDGRGSDGYTF,TGCGCCAGCAGCCAAGATGGCAGGGGGAGTGATGGCTACACCTTC
NA,TRBV25-1,TRBJ2-7,TRBD2,CASSPGLAVYEQYF,TGTGCCAGCAGCCCGGGACTAGCGGTATACGAGCAGTACTTC
NA,TRBV4-1,TRBJ1-1,NA,CASSQAGVTTEAFF,TGCGCCAGCAGCCAAGCAGGGGTTACCACTGAAGCTTTCTTT
NA,TRBV11-2,TRBJ1-1,NA,CASSLTGGSAGAAFF,TGTGCCAGCAGCTTAACAGGAGGGTCCGCCGGGGCTGCTTTCTTT
NA,TRBV5-4,TRBJ2-1,NA,CASSLSTGNHNEQFF,TGTGCCAGCAGCTTGAGTACAGGCAATCACAATGAGCAGTTCTTC
NA,TRBV6-5,TRBJ1-6,NA,CASSYFWPRGNSPLHF,TGTGCCAGCAGTTACTTTTGGCCAAGGGGTAATTCACCCCTCCACTTT
NA,TRBV29-1,TRBJ1-2,TRBD1,CSIRGSGVYGYTF,TGCAGCATCAGGGGGAGCGGAGTCTATGGCTACACCTTC
NA,TRBV15,TRBJ1-2,NA,CATSRAGGFSGYTF,TGTGCCACCAGCAGAGCGGGGGGGTTCTCTGGCTACACCTTC
NA,TRBV7-2,TRBJ2-3,NA,CASSSGAGARISTDTQYF,TGTGCCAGCAGCTCCGGGGCGGGGGCACGTATAAGCACAGATACGCAGTATTTT
NA,TRBV5-6,TRBJ1-2,NA,CASSLVSEGGRGYTF,TGTGCCAGCAGCTTGGTTAGTGAGGGAGGACGCGGCTACACCTTC
few,TRBV12-2,TRBJ1-1,NA,CASRLAPGTGGTMLNTEAFF,TGTGCAAGTCGCTTAGCGCCTGGGACAGGGGGAACGATGTTGAACACTGAAGCTTTCTTT